This T cell receptor beta chain was recovered during a study of CD8 T cells in Susac syndrome. An amount of RNA that ranged from roughly 0.45 to 1 ug was reverse transcribed with random hexamers. An immunoSEQ multiplex PCR amplified TCR beta CDR3 over 54 Vbeta and 13 Jbeta. MiXCR, run by TCRdb on the immunoSEQ multiplex PCR reads, gives a single entry per CDR3 protein. The sample comprises approximately 100,000 distinct CDR3 sequences, around nine tenths of which are singletons, and about 0.15% rests with the top ten. Sequencing targeted TCR beta in T cells from blood (CD8+ and CD4+). Healthy donors matched for age and sex were used as controls. While CD8+ and CD4+ T cells were isolated negatively, TEMRA cells were enriched by FACS. V lost 1 base, J lost 3 bases, and 6 bases stayed unmatched. The CDR3 is 15 residues long. The germline CDR1 and CDR2 sequences are LNHNV and YYDKDF (reference sequence).

Sequenced input: CD4+ T cells from PBMCs. The receptor was derived from a human donor in good health. V is TRBV15 and J is TRBJ2-7; 7 bases line up with TRBD1. The CDR3 sequence: CATSRAGQNLYEQYF. CDR3 DNA: TGTGCCACCAGCAGAGCGGGACAGAACCTCTACGAGCAGTACTTC.